Many counts were recorded for the clone carrying this T cell receptor (beta chain). Its antigen remains unknown. This specimen belongs to a study of Graves' ophthalmopathy and Graves' hyperthyroidism. Study-wide context: Peripheral blood was gathered at first diagnosis, ahead of any treatment whatsoever.

V was pared by 7 bases and J by 7 bases, with 20 bases between. The germline CDR1 and CDR2 sequences are MDHEN and SYDVKM. The CDR3 has 14 amino acids. The authors diagnosed from clinical symptoms, serum thyroxine, TRAb, thyroid ultrasound and orbital computed tomography. From RNA, the CDR3 regions of TCR beta chains were amplified and sequenced. HTBI primers primed a first-round RT-PCR, and a second-round multiplex PCR followed. TCRdb analysed the multiplex PCR reads with MiXCR anew, one entry per CDR3 protein. This table holds 200,000 to 250,000 distinct CDR3 sequences, approximately 21% found once. General study findings and limits: A majority of expanded thyroid clonotypes exceeding 0.001 frequency were likewise present in blood.

The chain carries TRBV28 and TRBJ2-7; D tentatively fits TRBD1 or TRBD2 (5 bases each). The sequencing sample was made of peripheral blood. The receptor was isolated from a woman aged 50 to 60 with Graves' ophthalmopathy. The CDR3 region has the DNA TGTGCCAGCAAAGGCGTGGGGGAGACTCGGGAGCAGTACTTC. This translates into CASKGVGETREQYF.